The rows below give T cell receptor beta chains drawn from one sample of a study of T cells in Graves' hyperthyroidism and ophthalmopathy. TCRdb independently ran MiXCR on the multiplex PCR reads; one entry per CDR3 protein. The sample has fewer than 650,000 distinct CDR3 sequences, around 13% seen once. Sequencing was performed on blood. The source of these receptors is a woman aged 25 to 39 with Graves' hyperthyroidism that later progressed to Graves' ophthalmopathy. Both conserved end residues are part of each CDR3. A D gene is named only where the DNA matches it firmly. The size of a clone is reported for some rows only, either as once, few or many, or as a class for expanded clones.

NA	TRBV15	many	TRBJ1-4	CATSREQGRGYEEKLFF	TGTGCCACCAGCAGAGAACAGGGAAGGGGGTACGAGGAAAAACTGTTTTTT
TRBD1	TRBV20-1	few	TRBJ2-7	CSARKGATGLNEQYF	TGCAGTGCCCGAAAGGGGGCGACAGGGTTAAACGAGCAGTACTTC
TRBD1	TRBV7-8	many	TRBJ2-1	CASSTRTGVEDEQFF	TGTGCCAGCAGCACTCGGACAGGGGTAGAAGATGAGCAGTTCTTC
NA	TRBV24-1	NA	TRBJ2-1	CATSDISSRSYNEQFF	TGTGCCACCAGTGACATCTCTAGCAGGTCCTACAATGAGCAGTTCTTC
NA	TRBV6-2/TRBV6-3	few	TRBJ1-1	CASSLRTAEAFF	TGTGCCAGCAGTTTGAGGACCGCTGAAGCTTTCTTT
NA	TRBV5-1	few	TRBJ2-4	CASSLDGGGNIQYF	TGCGCCAGCAGCTTGGACGGTGGGGGGAACATTCAGTACTTC
TRBD1	TRBV7-6	few	TRBJ2-1	CASSSQGQGAYNEQFF	TGTGCCAGCAGCTCCCAGGGACAGGGGGCCTACAATGAGCAGTTCTTC
NA	TRBV28	few	TRBJ1-2	CASNLLNYGYTF	TGTGCCAGCAACCTGTTAAACTATGGCTACACCTTC
TRBD2	TRBV28	NA	TRBJ2-3	CASRPLAGGPGDTQYF	TGTGCCAGCAGACCGCTAGCGGGAGGGCCCGGAGATACGCAGTATTTT
TRBD2	TRBV12-3/TRBV12-4	few	TRBJ2-3	CASTLGGAFTDTQYF	TGTGCCAGCACCCTCGGGGGGGCTTTCACAGATACGCAGTATTTT
TRBD1	TRBV11-2	many	TRBJ1-3	CASSLEDRGAAGNTIYF	TGTGCCAGCAGCTTAGAGGACAGGGGTGCTGCTGGAAACACCATATATTTT
TRBD1	TRBV5-1	NA	TRBJ2-5	CASSLTGGLKETHYF	TGCGCCAGCAGCTTGACAGGGGGCCTGAAAGAGACCCACTACTTC
NA	TRBV30	many	TRBJ2-1	CAWSPGSNEQFF	TGTGCCTGGAGTCCAGGTTCCAATGAGCAGTTCTTC
TRBD1	TRBV12-3/TRBV12-4	many	TRBJ1-1	CASSLRTGVAEAFF	TGTGCCAGCAGTTTGCGGACAGGGGTGGCGGAAGCTTTCTTT
NA	TRBV20-1	NA	TRBJ2-5	CSAWGGNGETQYF	TGCAGTGCTTGGGGCGGGAATGGGGAGACCCAGTACTTC
TRBD2	TRBV27	few	TRBJ2-5	CASSLGASGQETQYF	TGTGCCAGCAGTCTTGGGGCTAGCGGACAAGAGACCCAGTACTTC
NA	TRBV12-3/TRBV12-4	many	TRBJ1-1	CASSSEEGTEAFF	TGTGCCAGCAGTTCGGAGGAAGGGACTGAAGCTTTCTTT
NA	TRBV7-2	NA	TRBJ2-1	CASSLIVNEQFF	TGTGCCAGCAGCTTAATCGTAAATGAGCAGTTCTTC
NA	TRBV6-9	NA	TRBJ1-5	CASSYAAGQASNQPRHF	TGTGCCAGCAGTTACGCGGCGGGTCAGGCTAGCAATCAGCCCCGGCATTTT
TRBD1	TRBV2	NA	TRBJ2-1	CASRPSRAGGDSRSYDEQFF	TGTGCCAGCCGACCCAGTAGGGCAGGGGGCGATTCACGCTCCTACGATGAGCAGTTCTTC
TRBD2	TRBV10-3	many	TRBJ2-5	CAIRTSGSQETQYF	TGTGCCATCAGGACTAGCGGGAGCCAAGAGACCCAGTACTTC
TRBD2	TRBV10-3	many	TRBJ2-7	CATGLSDSYEQYF	TGTGCCACGGGACTATCCGACTCCTACGAGCAGTACTTC
TRBD1	TRBV6-2/TRBV6-3	many	TRBJ1-1	CASSYTRGRRDRGMNTEAFF	TGTGCCAGCAGTTACACCCGAGGCCGCCGGGACAGGGGTATGAACACTGAAGCTTTCTTT
TRBD2	TRBV20-1	many	TRBJ2-1	CSVAGTSGSYEQFF	TGCAGTGTCGCCGGGACTAGCGGGAGTTATGAGCAGTTCTTC
TRBD1	TRBV3-1	many	TRBJ2-2	CASSFGQGSVLFF	TGTGCCAGCAGTTTCGGACAGGGTTCTGTGCTGTTTTTT
TRBD1	TRBV28	many	TRBJ2-1	CASSSPNRGLYNEQFF	TGTGCCAGCAGTTCCCCCAACAGGGGTCTCTACAATGAGCAGTTCTTC
NA	TRBV6-1	NA	TRBJ2-7	CASSPRRGHYEQYF	TGTGCCAGCAGCCCCCGCAGGGGCCACTACGAGCAGTACTTC
NA	TRBV19	many	TRBJ2-1	CASSFPGHSYNEQFF	TGTGCCAGTAGTTTCCCGGGACACTCCTACAATGAGCAGTTCTTC
TRBD1	TRBV19	many	TRBJ1-1	CASSPTGGMNTEAFF	TGTGCCAGTAGTCCGACAGGGGGAATGAACACTGAAGCTTTCTTT
NA	TRBV19	NA	TRBJ1-1	CASSPTTGGTEAFF	TGTGCCAGTAGTCCCACGACTGGGGGCACTGAAGCTTTCTTT
TRBD1	TRBV7-2	NA	TRBJ1-4	CASSSPGTGGAQLSF	TGTGCCAGCAGCTCCCCCGGGACAGGGGGCGCCCAACTGTCTTTT
NA	TRBV11-3	many	TRBJ1-1	CASSFPTGIDPTEAFF	TGTGCCAGCAGCTTCCCCACAGGGATAGACCCCACTGAAGCTTTCTTT
TRBD1	TRBV28	many	TRBJ1-1	CASRRPGQGAIETEAFF	TGTGCCAGCAGACGACCGGGACAGGGAGCGATTGAGACTGAAGCTTTCTTT
NA	TRBV20-1	many	TRBJ1-6	CSARVEGGNSPLHF	TGCAGTGCTAGAGTGGAGGGAGGAAATTCACCCCTCCACTTT
NA	TRBV29-1	many	TRBJ1-1	CSAADSEAFF	TGCAGCGCTGCGGACAGTGAAGCTTTCTTT
TRBD1	TRBV5-5	NA	TRBJ1-3	CASSFGTVAGNTIYF	TGTGCCAGCAGCTTCGGGACAGTTGCTGGAAACACCATATATTTT
NA	TRBV3-1	NA	TRBJ1-2	CASSQEFPENYGYTF	TGTGCCAGCAGCCAAGAATTCCCTGAGAACTATGGCTACACCTTC
NA	TRBV12-3/TRBV12-4	many	TRBJ1-3	CASSLASRTIYF	TGTGCCAGCAGTTTAGCGTCCAGGACCATATATTTT
TRBD2	TRBV9	many	TRBJ2-1	CASSVELAGVFDEQFF	TGTGCCAGCAGCGTAGAATTAGCGGGAGTGTTCGATGAGCAGTTCTTC
TRBD2	TRBV20-1	many	TRBJ2-1	CSTPSREGQVEQFF	TGCAGCACCCCTTCCCGGGAGGGCCAGGTTGAGCAGTTCTTC
NA	TRBV7-8	NA	TRBJ2-1	CASSLVPDPYNEQFF	TGTGCCAGCAGCTTAGTACCGGACCCCTACAATGAGCAGTTCTTC
NA	TRBV6-2/TRBV6-3	many	TRBJ1-1	CASSTLGDIPNTEAFF	TGTGCCAGCAGTACCCTAGGGGACATCCCGAACACTGAAGCTTTCTTT
NA	TRBV12-5	many	TRBJ2-7	CASGPSRSSYEQYF	TGTGCTAGTGGACCCTCTCGTAGCTCCTACGAGCAGTACTTC
NA	TRBV20-1	many	TRBJ2-7	CSARKEGYSYEQYF	TGCAGTGCTAGAAAAGAGGGCTACTCCTACGAGCAGTACTTC
NA	TRBV4-2	NA	TRBJ2-7	CASSQGRDRAYEQYF	TGTGCCAGCAGCCAAGGAAGGGACCGAGCCTACGAGCAGTACTTC
NA	TRBV28	many	TRBJ1-5	CLSSGRNQPQHF	TGTCTTTCCTCAGGGCGCAATCAGCCCCAGCATTTT